What follows are 19 T cell receptor beta chains derived from one specimen sequenced in a study of blood T cell repertoires in COVID-19. This table comes from immunoSEQ multiplex PCR, and its TCRdb copy is limited to in-frame clones, with some not included. The sample lists approximately 670,000 clones, around 90% seen once, with approximately 0.3% in the top ten. Sequencing was carried out using peripheral blood. The receptors were gathered from a young woman with acute or convalescent COVID-19.

V usage is TRBV11-2 and J usage is TRBJ2-3; 9 bases are a match to TRBD1. Trimming at V came to 1 base and at J to 3 bases, leaving 11 bases not matched to a gene. The CDR3 spans 18 residues. Germline CDR1 is SGHAT and CDR2 is FQNNGV. The DNA of the CDR3 is TGTGCCAGCAGCTTAGGACCGGGACAGGGTTTAAGAACAGATACGCAGTATTTT. Translated: CASSLGPGQGLRTDTQYF.

The genes are TRBV11-3 and TRBJ1-5, with TRBD1 identical over 7 bases. The germline V gene has CDR1 SGHNT and CDR2 YENEEA. The junction had 10 bases not matched to a gene; V was cut back by 5 bases and J by 6 bases. This CDR3 spans 15 amino acids. CDR3 in DNA: TGTGCCAGCAGCCAAGGACAGGCCAGCGGTCAGCCCCAGCATTTT. It translates to CASSQGQASGQPQHF.

For the CDR3, the DNA is TGTGCCAGCAGTTTAGGGCCCCTGGTCCAGCATTTT. It specifies CASSLGPLVQHF. This chain connects TRBV12-3 or TRBV12-4 to TRBJ1-5; no firm D call. This CDR3 spans 12 amino acids. V gave up 1 base and J gave up 12 bases, with 10 bases separating them.

The genes are TRBV5-1 and TRBJ1-2; the D gene is possibly TRBD1 (5 bases). The CDR3 is 13 amino acids. Germline CDR1 is SGHRS and CDR2 is YFSETQ. V lost 2 bases and J lost 2, with 7 bases in between. Written as DNA, the CDR3 is TGCGCCAGCAGCTTACAGGAGAACTATGGCTACACCTTC. It encodes CASSLQENYGYTF.

This chain connects TRBV7-2 to TRBJ1-1; D is unclear. The germline V and J ends were trimmed by 2 bases and 5 bases, with 12 bases remaining between them. Germline-derived CDR1 and CDR2 are SGHTA and FQGNSA. This CDR3 has 14 amino acids. The CDR3 DNA reads TGTGCCAGCAGCTTACTGGAGTTTGTTACTGAAGCTTTCTTT. Its protein is CASSLLEFVTEAFF.

This clone was observed a few times. V and J are TRBV30 and TRBJ1-1; 7 bases agree with TRBD1. The CDR3 is 15 residues long. The germline CDR1 and CDR2 sequences are GTSNPN and SVGIG (reference sequence). With 0 bases clipped from V and 3 bases from J, the junction kept 7 bases outside the gene matches. The CDR3: CAWSVRTGIYTEAFF. The DNA of the CDR3 is TGTGCCTGGAGTGTAAGGACAGGAATCTACACTGAAGCTTTCTTT.

The gene calls are TRBV11-2 and TRBJ1-1, with 8 bases matching TRBD1. Germline assignment: CDR1 SGHAT and CDR2 FQNNGV. The CDR3 sequence is 16 residues long. The J segment lost 1 base and the V segment lost 5 bases, leaving 9 bases of the junction unmatched. The CDR3: CASSPTLGTGNTEAFF. The CDR3 nucleotides read TGTGCCAGCAGCCCAACGCTCGGGACAGGGAACACTGAAGCTTTCTTT.

V is TRBV9 and J is TRBJ1-2, with D possibly being TRBD1 (5 bases). CDR3 size: 17 residues. V lost 4 bases, J lost 1 base, and 20 bases lay in between. In germline, CDR1 is SGDLS, CDR2 YYNGEE. The CDR3: CASSSHGGGTDNYGYTF. The CDR3 bases are TGTGCCAGCAGCTCCCATGGGGGAGGGACGGATAACTATGGCTACACCTTC.

About this clone itself: Other nucleotide sequences in the sample specify the same CDR3. The rearrangement uses TRBV5-6 and TRBJ1-2; tentatively, D is TRBD1 (5 bases). The ends were cut back, 2 bases at V and 7 bases at J, with 6 bases in the middle. The CDR3 is 11 amino acids. From germline, CDR1 is SGHDT and CDR2 YYEEEE. The CDR3 loop is CASSFGGGYTF. The CDR3 nucleotides read TGTGCCAGCAGCTTCGGGGGTGGCTACACCTTC.

The V call is TRBV7-3, the J call TRBJ2-1; no reliable D call. The germline V gene encodes CDR1 SGHTA and CDR2 FQGTGA. This CDR3 contains 14 residues. V lost 10 bases, J lost 3 bases, and 16 bases lay in between. CDR3 sequence (DNA): TGTGCCACCCGAGAGGCCCCGGGCTACAATGAGCAGTTCTTC. Amino acid sequence: CATREAPGYNEQFF.

The V call is TRBV29-1, the J call TRBJ2-7; 8 positions match TRBD1. CDR3 length equals 13 residues. After removal of 3 bases from V and 4 bases from J, the junction contained 5 bases not matched to a gene. CDR1 is SQVTM, CDR2 ANQGSEA, per germline. The CDR3: CSVELTGEYEQYF. CDR3 coding DNA: TGCAGCGTTGAGTTGACAGGGGAATACGAGCAGTACTTC.

V gene TRBV10-3 combines with J gene TRBJ2-3; weak D call: TRBD1 (6 bases). The germline CDR1 and CDR2 sequences are ENHRY and SYGVKD. The V gene lost 6 bases and the J gene lost 1 base, with 8 bases spanning the gap. This CDR3 contains 13 residues. The CDR3: CAIRDSRTDTQYF. Here the CDR3 DNA reads TGTGCCATCAGGGACAGCCGCACAGATACGCAGTATTTT.

The chain combines TRBV5-4 with TRBJ2-7; 8 bases align to TRBD1. The V and J ends lost 2 bases and 2 bases, in that order; junction bases with no gene match: 6. The CDR3 loop spans 15 amino acids. Germline V CDR1 and CDR2: SGHNT, YYREEE (reference sequence). CDR3 protein: CASSFGQGETYEQYF. The CDR3, as DNA: TGTGCCAGCAGCTTTGGACAGGGTGAAACCTACGAGCAGTACTTC.

The chain recombines TRBV27 with TRBJ2-1; 8 bases are shared with TRBD2. Germline values: CDR1 MNHEY, CDR2 SMNVEV (reference sequence). CDR3 length: 16 amino acids. Trimming removed 2 bases from V and 0 bases from J; junction bases left unmatched: 3. CDR3 DNA: TGTGCCAGCAGTTTAATAGCGGGGCGCTCCTACAATGAGCAGTTCTTC. Translating it yields CASSLIAGRSYNEQFF.

Concerning this clone itself: The sample contains more than one DNA sequence encoding this CDR3. The V call is TRBV5-1, the J call TRBJ1-2; D call uncertain. Germline loops: CDR1 SGHRS, CDR2 YFSETQ. CDR3 length: 12 amino acids. V shed 2 bases and J shed 6 bases, with 8 bases lying between them. The DNA of the CDR3 is TGCGCCAGCAGCTTTTCGGGGAATGGCTACACCTTC. Translation gives CASSFSGNGYTF. Together with reference TRBV5-1 and TRBJ1-2, the CDR3 gives the full variable domain: KAGVTQTPRYLIKTRGQQVTLSCSPISGHRSVSWYQQTPGQGLQFLFEYFSETQRNKGNFPGRFSGRQFSNSRSEMNVSTLELGDSALYLCASSFSGNGYTFGSGTRLTVV.

J is TRBJ1-2 and V is TRBV5-6, with D unclear. This CDR3 has 13 residues. CDR1 SGHDT and CDR2 YYEEEE come from the germline V gene. CDR3 region: CVSSPFSNYGYTF. CDR3 coding DNA: TGTGTCTCTTCCCCGTTCTCTAACTATGGCTACACCTTC.

The J gene is TRBJ1-1, the V gene TRBV3-1 (or the pseudogene TRBV3-2), with 8 bases identical to TRBD1. Germline lookup yields CDR1 LGHDT and CDR2 YNNKEL (reference sequence). After removal of 8 bases from V and 1 base from J, the junction contained 3 bases not matched to a gene. The CDR3 contains 13 residues. The CDR3 reads CASQGAANTEAFF. The CDR3 DNA reads as TGTGCCAGCCAGGGGGCAGCGAACACTGAAGCTTTCTTT.

The J gene is TRBJ1-5, the V gene TRBV6-2 or TRBV6-3; maybe TRBD1 (5 bases). CDR3 size: 13 residues. Trimming took 4 bases from V and 7 from J, leaving 11 bases between them. In germline, CDR1 is MNHEY, CDR2 SVGEGT. The CDR3 region has the DNA TGTGCCAGCAGTTCAGGGAGGGCCCAGCCCCAGCATTTT. Translation: CASSSGRAQPQHF.

The chain has TRBV18 and TRBJ1-5, with no clear D. The CDR3 totals 14 residues. Trimming left V 6 bases short and J 4 bases short, with 13 bases between. Germline loops: CDR1 KGHSH, CDR2 LQKENI. CDR3 amino acids: CASSWENRNQPQHF. CDR3 coding DNA: TGTGCCAGCTCCTGGGAGAATCGGAATCAGCCCCAGCATTTT. Full variable domain (outside the CDR3, taken from reference TRBV18 and TRBJ1-5): NAGVMQNPRHLVRRRGQEARLRCSPMKGHSHVYWYRQLPEEGLKFMVYLQKENIIDESGMPKERFSAEFPKEGPSILRIQQVVRGDSAAYFCASSWENRNQPQHFGDGTRLSIL.